Here is one T cell receptor beta chain with its context. The clone's antigen remains unknown. The record has no base qualities; no much larger clone is one base away. This specimen comes from a study of CD8 T cells in Susac syndrome (dated by TCRdb to about 2019). Regarding the study in general: Repertoire sequencing was used to test whether CD8+ T cell activation and differentiation in Susac syndrome was antigen driven.

Peripheral blood CD8+ and CD4+ T cells from healthy donors, Susac syndrome patients and multiple sclerosis patients were profiled by high-throughput TCR beta sequencing. Healthy donors were age- and sex-matched controls. CD8+ TEMRA cells were enriched by FACS, while bulk CD8+ and CD4+ T cells were purified by magnetic negative isolation. Blood was drawn into EDTA tubes, processed within 24 hours, and PBMCs were isolated by density gradient centrifugation. PBMCs intended for TCR sequencing were cryopreserved in liquid nitrogen and were subsequently thawed in a 37 degrees C water bath. The sorted or isolated CD4+, CD8+ and CD8+ TEMRA cells reached a purity of at least 90%. Study-wide findings and limitations: The number of individuals in the TCR sequencing and HLA analysis was recognized as being relatively small.

CDR1 and CDR2 (DFQATT, SNEGSKA) derive from the germline V gene (reference sequence). The CDR3 runs 14 residues from the cysteine to the phenylalanine. Here the CDR3 DNA is all that survives: 42 bases in frame from base 1. Clipping removes 6 bases from V and 0 bases from J, with 6 as the unmatched junction base count. RNA was extracted using the RNeasy kit, and about 0.45 to 1 ug of the RNA was reverse transcribed with random hexamers. The immunoSEQ multiplex PCR assay, covering 54 Vbeta and 13 Jbeta segments, was used to amplify TCR beta CDR3 regions. PCR amplification bias was corrected using a synthetic template baseline for primer optimization and computational correction. Turning to the authors' computational methods: Reads were assigned to V, D and J genes according to IMGT and analyzed in immunoSEQ Analyzer, with only productive sequences retained. Clonality was computed as one minus Shannon entropy normalized by log2 of the number of productive unique sequences. Public and private clones were assessed among the 100 most prevalent clones of each patient and control. Clones were defined as Susac-specific if absent from the healthy and MS cohorts, from roughly 1,100 published viral clones and from other ImmuneACCESS disease sequences. The public reads were reanalyzed by TCRdb: fastp trimming at Q25, MiXCR alignment, in-frame beta chains only. Every CDR3 protein is listed once, alongside the most common genes and DNA of its rows. These V and J calls are TCRdb output, not the study's own analysis. This sample holds 180,000 or so distinct CDR3 sequences; about 95% were observed only once. 0.085% to 0.12% of the sample is in the top ten clones.

The TCR comes from a human donor in good health. Sequencing used CD4+ T cells from PBMCs. The V and J genes are TRBV20-1 and TRBJ2-5; TRBD2 fits 8 bases in the junction. Here the CDR3 is given as CSADASGYQETQYF. In nucleotide form, the sequence is TGCAGTGCCGATGCTAGCGGGTACCAAGAGACCCAGTACTTC.